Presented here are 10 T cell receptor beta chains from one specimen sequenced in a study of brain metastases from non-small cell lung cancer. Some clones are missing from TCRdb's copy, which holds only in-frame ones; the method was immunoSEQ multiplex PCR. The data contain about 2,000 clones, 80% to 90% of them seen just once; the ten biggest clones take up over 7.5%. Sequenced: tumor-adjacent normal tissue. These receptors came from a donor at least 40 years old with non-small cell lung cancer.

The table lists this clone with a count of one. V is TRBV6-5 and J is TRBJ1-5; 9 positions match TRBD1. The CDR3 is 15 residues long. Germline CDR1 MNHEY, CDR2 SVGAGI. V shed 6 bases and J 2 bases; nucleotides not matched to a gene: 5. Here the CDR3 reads CASSSTGGGNQPQHF. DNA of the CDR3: TGTGCCAGCAGCTCGACAGGGGGAGGCAATCAGCCCCAGCATTTT.

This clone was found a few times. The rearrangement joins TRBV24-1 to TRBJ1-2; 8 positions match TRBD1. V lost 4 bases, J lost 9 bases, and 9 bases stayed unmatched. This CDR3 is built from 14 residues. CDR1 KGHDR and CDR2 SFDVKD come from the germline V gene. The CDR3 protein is CATSDSGQVSRYTF. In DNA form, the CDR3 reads TGTGCCACCAGTGACTCGGGACAGGTCTCACGCTACACCTTC.

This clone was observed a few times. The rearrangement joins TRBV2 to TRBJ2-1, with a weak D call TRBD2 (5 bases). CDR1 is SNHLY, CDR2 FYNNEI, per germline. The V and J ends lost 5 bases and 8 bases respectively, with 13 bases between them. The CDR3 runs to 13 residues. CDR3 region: CASSPDYFDEQFF. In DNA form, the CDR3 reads TGTGCCAGCAGTCCCGACTACTTTGATGAGCAGTTCTTC.

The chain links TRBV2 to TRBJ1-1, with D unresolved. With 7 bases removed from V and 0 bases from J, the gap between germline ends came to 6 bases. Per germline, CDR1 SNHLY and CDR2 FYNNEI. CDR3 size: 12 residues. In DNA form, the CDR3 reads TGTGCCAGCATTAATATGAACACTGAAGCTTTCTTT. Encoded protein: CASINMNTEAFF. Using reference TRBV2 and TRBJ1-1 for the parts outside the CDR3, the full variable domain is EPEVTQTPSHQVTQMGQEVILRCVPISNHLYFYWYRQILGQKVEFLVSFYNNEISEKSEIFDDQFSVERPDGSNFTLKIRSTKLEDSAMYFCASINMNTEAFFGQGTRLTVV.

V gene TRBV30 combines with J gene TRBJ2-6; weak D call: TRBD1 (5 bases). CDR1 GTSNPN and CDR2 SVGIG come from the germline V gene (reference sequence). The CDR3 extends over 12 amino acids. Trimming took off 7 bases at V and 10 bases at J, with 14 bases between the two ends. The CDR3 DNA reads TGTGCCTACCTCAGGGCATTAAACGTCCTGACTTTC. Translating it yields CAYLRALNVLTF.

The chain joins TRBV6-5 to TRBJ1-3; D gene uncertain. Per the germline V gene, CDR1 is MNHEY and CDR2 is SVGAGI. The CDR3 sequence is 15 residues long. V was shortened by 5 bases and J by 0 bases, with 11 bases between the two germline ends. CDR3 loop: CASSPRTSSGNTIYF. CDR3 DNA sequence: TGTGCCAGCAGTCCAAGAACCTCCTCTGGAAACACCATATATTTT.

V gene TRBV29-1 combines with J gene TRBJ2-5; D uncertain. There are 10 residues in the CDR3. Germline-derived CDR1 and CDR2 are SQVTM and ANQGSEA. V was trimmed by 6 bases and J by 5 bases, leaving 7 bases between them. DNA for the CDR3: TGCAGCGTAGGGCTGGAGACCCAGTACTTC. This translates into CSVGLETQYF.

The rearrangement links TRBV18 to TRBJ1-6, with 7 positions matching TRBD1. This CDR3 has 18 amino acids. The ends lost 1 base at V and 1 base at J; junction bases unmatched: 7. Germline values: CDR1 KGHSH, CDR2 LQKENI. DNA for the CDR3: TGTGCCAGCTCACCACGGACAGGCTTCGGGTCCTATAATTCACCCCTCCACTTT. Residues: CASSPRTGFGSYNSPLHF.

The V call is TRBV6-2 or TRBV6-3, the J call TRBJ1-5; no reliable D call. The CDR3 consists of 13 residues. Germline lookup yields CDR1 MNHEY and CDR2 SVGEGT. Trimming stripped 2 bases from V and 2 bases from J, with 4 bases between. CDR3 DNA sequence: TGTGCCAGCAGTTACACCGGCAATCAGCCCCAGCATTTT. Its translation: CASSYTGNQPQHF.

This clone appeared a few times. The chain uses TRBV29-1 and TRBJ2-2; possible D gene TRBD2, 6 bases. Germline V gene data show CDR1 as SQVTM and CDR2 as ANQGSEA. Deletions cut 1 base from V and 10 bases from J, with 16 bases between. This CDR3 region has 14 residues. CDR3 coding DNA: TGCAGCGTTGAAGCCCAGTTGGGGGGAAAGGAGCTGTTTTTT. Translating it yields CSVEAQLGGKELFF.